A selection of T cell receptor beta chains follows, all from one sample in a study of T cell changes during pregnancy in multiple sclerosis. Generated by immunoSEQ multiplex PCR, the TCRdb table keeps only in-frame clones and is missing some. The repertoire holds fewer than 85,000 clones, 85% to 95% seen once, with less than 2.5% in the top ten. This specimen was peripheral blood, taken before pregnancy. The receptors here all came from a female donor with multiple sclerosis, enrolled in a pregnancy study. Both conserved end residues are part of each CDR3. Fields, in order: V gene, clone size, CDR3 protein. Expanded clones get a size class; other rows say once, few or many, or leave the size out.

v_gene: TRBV5-8
abundance: -
CDR3aa: CASSINRVGRNQPQHF

v_gene: TRBV7-9
abundance: -
CDR3aa: CASSLVVADSHKYEQYF

v_gene: TRBV5-6
abundance: once
CDR3aa: CASSFKSSGANVLTF

v_gene: TRBV28
abundance: once
CDR3aa: CASSSVDREVGYTF

v_gene: TRBV27
abundance: -
CDR3aa: CASSSGRDRGSGELFF

v_gene: TRBV5-4
abundance: once
CDR3aa: CASSWTGEETQYF

v_gene: TRBV5-4
abundance: -
CDR3aa: CASSNPGLVYYNEQFF

v_gene: TRBV7-6
abundance: -
CDR3aa: CASSLGYPGPNTEAFF

v_gene: TRBV5-8
abundance: few
CDR3aa: CASSSGQNTEAFF

v_gene: TRBV7-9
abundance: once
CDR3aa: CASSSTAYEQYF

v_gene: TRBV19
abundance: -
CDR3aa: CASSTQGAGKNIQYF

v_gene: TRBV5-4
abundance: -
CDR3aa: CASSPRASDYEQYF

v_gene: TRBV7-6
abundance: -
CDR3aa: CASSLRGGGSGGHQETQYF

v_gene: TRBV29-1
abundance: once
CDR3aa: CSVHRYTEAFF

v_gene: TRBV11-1
abundance: -
CDR3aa: CASSRWTAMNTEAFF

v_gene: TRBV6-1
abundance: -
CDR3aa: CASSEEGRGRGEQYF

v_gene: TRBV5-1
abundance: -
CDR3aa: CASSPGLAGAQETQYF

v_gene: TRBV7-9
abundance: -
CDR3aa: CASSTRGTEAFF

v_gene: TRBV5-4
abundance: -
CDR3aa: CASSRESKKSEQFF

v_gene: TRBV14
abundance: -
CDR3aa: CASSLAGYSYEQYF

v_gene: TRBV18
abundance: -
CDR3aa: CASSPDRDQPQHF

v_gene: TRBV13
abundance: -
CDR3aa: CASSSWTGTGNPNYGYTF

v_gene: TRBV29-1
abundance: -
CDR3aa: CSVESDTDTQYF

v_gene: TRBV2
abundance: -
CDR3aa: CASSVTGGDYNEQFF

v_gene: TRBV6-5
abundance: -
CDR3aa: CASSYSTSTDTQYF

v_gene: TRBV27
abundance: -
CDR3aa: CASSRDWRNNEQFF

v_gene: TRBV30
abundance: -
CDR3aa: CAQSLGSLGKLFF

v_gene: TRBV11-2
abundance: -
CDR3aa: CASSPTTGGGDTQYF

v_gene: TRBV6-1
abundance: -
CDR3aa: CATSGLAYEQYF

v_gene: TRBV27
abundance: -
CDR3aa: CASSPGQGATQETQYF

v_gene: TRBV18
abundance: once
CDR3aa: CASSRNQGRGYEQYF

v_gene: TRBV4-3
abundance: -
CDR3aa: CASRPTTGLSYGYTF

v_gene: TRBV30
abundance: few
CDR3aa: CAWSPMDWKVYGYTF

v_gene: TRBV5-8
abundance: -
CDR3aa: CASSPWEGGTTNYGYTF

v_gene: TRBV28
abundance: -
CDR3aa: CASSLGTDPYEQYF

v_gene: TRBV20-1
abundance: -
CDR3aa: CSARDSEKLFF

v_gene: TRBV25-1
abundance: -
CDR3aa: CASRPHVGQGSQNTEAFF